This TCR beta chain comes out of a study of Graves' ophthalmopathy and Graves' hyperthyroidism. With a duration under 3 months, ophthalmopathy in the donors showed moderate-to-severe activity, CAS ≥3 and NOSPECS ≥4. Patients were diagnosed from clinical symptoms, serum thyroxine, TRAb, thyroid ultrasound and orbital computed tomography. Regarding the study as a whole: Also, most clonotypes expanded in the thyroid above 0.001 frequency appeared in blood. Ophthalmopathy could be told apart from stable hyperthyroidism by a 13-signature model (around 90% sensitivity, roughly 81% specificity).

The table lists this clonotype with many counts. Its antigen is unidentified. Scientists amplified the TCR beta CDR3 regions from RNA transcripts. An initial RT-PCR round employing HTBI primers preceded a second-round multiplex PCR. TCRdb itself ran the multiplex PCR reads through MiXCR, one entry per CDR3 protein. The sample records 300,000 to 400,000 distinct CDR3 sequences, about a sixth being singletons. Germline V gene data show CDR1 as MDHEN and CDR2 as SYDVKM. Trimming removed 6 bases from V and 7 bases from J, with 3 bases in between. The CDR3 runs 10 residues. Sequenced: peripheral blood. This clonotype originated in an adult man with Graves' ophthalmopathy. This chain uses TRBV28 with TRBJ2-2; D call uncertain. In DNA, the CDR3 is TGTGCCAGCAGGGGCGGGGAGCTGTTTTTT. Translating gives CASRGGELFF.